This T cell receptor (beta chain) was retrieved from a study of blood T cell repertoires in COVID-19. Turning to the study itself: Acute and convalescent COVID-19 samples came from the United States, Italy and Spain.

Clones were read by immunoSEQ multiplex PCR, and TCRdb kept only the in-frame ones, dropping some. The sample lists some 87,000 clones, roughly 86% occurring once. The ends were cut back, 7 bases at V and 0 bases at J, with 12 bases in the middle. The length of the CDR3 is 14 residues. In germline, CDR1 is SQVTM, CDR2 ANQGSEA. The sample consisted of peripheral blood. The clonotype comes from a human donor in a cohort sampled during active COVID-19. The chain joins TRBV29-1 to TRBJ1-4; D is perhaps TRBD1 (5 bases). CDR3 in amino acids: CSAWGSTTNEKLFF. The DNA of the CDR3 is TGCAGCGCCTGGGGCAGCACAACTAATGAAAAACTGTTTTTT.